Presented here are 25 T cell receptor beta chains from one specimen sequenced in a study of blood T cells in healthy people across ages. A second PCR, run for about 7 to 11 cycles, used a sample-barcoded 5' primer plus a J-beta primer mix. Via MiXCR, TCRdb re-called the 5' RACE reads, giving one row per CDR3 protein. The repertoire holds around 1,900,000 distinct CDR3 sequences, with about two fifths as singletons. Material for sequencing was blood. These receptor sequences come from a human donor in good health.

This sequence joins TRBV12-5 and TRBJ2-1; 7 nucleotides agree with TRBD2. There are 15 residues in the CDR3. V was pared by 6 bases and J by 0 bases, with 5 bases of the junction left unmatched. In germline, CDR1 is LGHNT, CDR2 FRNRAP. The CDR3 sequence is CASGPSGVSYNEQFF. The CDR3 nucleotides are TGTGCTAGTGGCCCGAGCGGGGTCTCCTACAATGAGCAGTTCTTC.

In the case of this clonotype: Germline is not matched at one junction end, which may reflect a read error. The V gene is TRBV12-3 or TRBV12-4, the J gene TRBJ2-5; D tentatively reads TRBD1 or TRBD2 (6 bases each). The CDR3 covers 16 residues. Here the CDR3 DNA reads TGTGCCAGCAGTTTAGCGGGGGGCCCGAGACAAGAGGCCCAGTACTTC. Its protein is CASSLAGGPRQEAQYF.

The rearrangement joins TRBV30 to TRBJ1-2; D is unresolved. The CDR3 runs 8 residues. V dropped 5 bases and J dropped 6 bases, with 1 base sitting between them. CDR1 is GTSNPN, CDR2 SVGIG, per germline (reference sequence). CDR3 residues: CAWDGYTF. CDR3 bases: TGTGCCTGGGATGGCTACACCTTC.

The chain links TRBV7-2 to TRBJ1-2; D is unresolved. The ends were cut back, 2 bases at V and 2 bases at J, with 12 bases in the middle. Germline V gene lookup returns CDR1 SGHTA and CDR2 FQGNSA. The CDR3 has 15 amino acids. The CDR3, as DNA: TGTGCCAGCAGCTTAAGTCAACTGATCAACTATGGCTACACCTTC. Translated, it gives CASSLSQLINYGYTF.

The CDR3 nucleotides read TGTGCCAGCTCACCGATGGGACAGGGGGTCGGGTACGAGCAGTACTTC. Its protein is CASSPMGQGVGYEQYF. The genes are TRBV14 and TRBJ2-7; 11 bases are a match to TRBD1. This CDR3 is 16 amino acids long. With V trimmed by 8 bases and J by 4 bases, 13 bases remained unmatched. Germline lookup yields CDR1 SGHDN and CDR2 FVKESK.

In its sample, this clonotype was seen a few times. V is TRBV13 and J is TRBJ2-1; TRBD1 matches 7 bases. The J call may be incorrect, as the DNA end agrees better with TRBJ2-7. The germline V gene encodes CDR1 PRHDT and CDR2 FYEKMQ (reference sequence). The CDR3 contains 15 residues. In DNA, the CDR3 is TGTGCCAGCAGCCCCAGGGGGTCCGCCTCTAATGAGCAGTACTTC. Translation gives CASSPRGSASNEQYF.

This clonotype appeared a few times. This rearrangement joins TRBV25-1 to TRBJ2-3; perhaps D is TRBD1 or TRBD2 (6 bases each). The J call may be in error: the DNA end matches TRBJ2-5 better. Germline V lookup: CDR1 MGHDK, CDR2 SYGVNS. The CDR3 loop spans 12 amino acids. The CDR3 sequence is CASSLQGGTQYF. In DNA form, the CDR3 reads TGTGCCAGCTCATTACAGGGAGGGACCCAGTACTTC.

This clonotype has just a few counts. This chain links TRBV7-2 with TRBJ2-1; D ambiguous. Trimming cost V 5 bases and J 4 bases, with 15 bases left between them. Germline V lookup: CDR1 SGHTA, CDR2 FQGNSA. CDR3 length: 15 amino acids. CDR3 in DNA: TGTGCCAGCAGCCCAAGACCCGGCCCGTACAATGAGCAGTTCTTC. Translation gives CASSPRPGPYNEQFF.

This clonotype occurred a few times. The V and J genes are TRBV6-2 or TRBV6-3 and TRBJ2-1; TRBD1 agrees at 9 bases. The CDR3 spans 17 residues. Germline V gene lookup returns CDR1 MNHEY and CDR2 SVGEGT. V lost 0 bases, J lost 2 bases, and 5 bases stayed unmatched. The CDR3 sequence: CASSYSGTGLPYNEQFF. CDR3 DNA sequence: TGTGCCAGCAGTTACTCGGGGACAGGGCTCCCCTACAATGAGCAGTTCTTC.

V and J are TRBV28 and TRBJ2-7; 9 bases fit TRBD1. Unmatched junction bases numbered 13, after V lost 4 bases and J lost 6 bases. The CDR3 runs to 16 residues. Germline CDR1 MDHEN, CDR2 SYDVKM. The CDR3 reads CASSSGGGQGSIEQYF. As DNA, the CDR3 is TGTGCCAGCAGTTCTGGGGGGGGACAGGGTTCAATCGAGCAGTACTTC. Variable domain in full (rest from reference TRBV28 and TRBJ2-7): DVKVTQSSRYLVKRTGEKVFLECVQDMDHENMFWYRQDPGLGLRLIYFSYDVKMKEKGDIPEGYSVSREKKERFSLILESASTNQTSMYLCASSSGGGQGSIEQYFGPGTRLTVT.

This clonotype was detected only a few times. J is TRBJ2-2 and V is TRBV27, with D possibly matching TRBD1 (6 bases). Germline CDR1 reads MNHEY; CDR2 reads SMNVEV (reference sequence). The CDR3 loop spans 17 amino acids. V was clipped by 7 bases and J by 0 bases, with 18 bases between them. DNA of the CDR3: TGTGCCAGCAATTTTAGGGACAAGAGTTCGAACACCGGGGAGCTGTTTTTT. This translates into CASNFRDKSSNTGELFF.

The J gene is TRBJ1-2, the V gene TRBV7-2, with 8 bases identical to TRBD1. From germline, CDR1 is SGHTA and CDR2 FQGNSA. The CDR3 runs to 15 residues. With 5 bases clipped from V and 8 bases from J, the junction kept 13 bases outside the gene matches. CDR3 sequence: CASSPSRQGRKGYTF. DNA of the CDR3: TGTGCCAGCAGCCCGAGCCGACAGGGGCGGAAAGGCTACACCTTC.

This sequence joins TRBV20-1 and TRBJ1-4; 7 bases are shared with TRBD1. V trimming: 5 bases; J trimming: 12 bases; junction bases outside the gene matches: 12. CDR3 length: 13 amino acids. Germline V gene lookup returns CDR1 DFQATT and CDR2 SNEGSKA (reference sequence). The CDR3 nucleotides are TGCAGTGCTGCGCGGGACAGAGGGGGCCAACTGTTTTTT. Translated: CSAARDRGGQLFF.

This chain connects TRBV11-1 to TRBJ2-5; 8 bases fit TRBD2. V lost 5 bases to trimming and J lost 0 bases; unmatched junction nucleotides: 11. CDR1 SGHAT and CDR2 FQDESV come from the germline V gene (reference sequence). CDR3 length equals 17 residues. The CDR3 nucleotides are TGTGCCAGCAGCCCAAAGTTAGCGGGGATTTACCAAGAGACCCAGTACTTC. Amino acid sequence: CASSPKLAGIYQETQYF.

In regard to this clonotype: The germline gene is not matched at one end of the junction; a read error may be the cause. V usage is TRBV20-1 and J usage is TRBJ1-4; D ambiguous. CDR1 and CDR2 from the germline V gene are DFQATT and SNEGSKA (reference sequence). This CDR3 comprises 17 residues. As DNA, the CDR3 is TGCAGCGCTAGTGGAATCGCAGAGGGATCAACTAATGAAAAACTGTTTTTT. Residues: CSASGIAEGSTNEKLFF.

This clonotype has just a few counts. The CDR3 DNA is TGTGCCAGCAGCTTATTAAGAGGACTAGCGGGGCGCACAGATACGCAGTATTTT. Translated: CASSLLRGLAGRTDTQYF. The genes are TRBV7-8 and TRBJ2-3; the match to TRBD2 covers 12 bases. CDR3 length: 18 amino acids. Germline values: CDR1 SGHVS, CDR2 FQNEAQ. Unmatched junction bases numbered 7, after V lost 2 bases and J lost 1 base.

This clonotype was counted only a few times. The chain uses TRBV7-2 and TRBJ2-7; D possibly corresponds to TRBD2 (7 bases). Germline CDR1 is SGHTA and CDR2 is FQGNSA. The CDR3 has 15 amino acids. The ends were cut back, 2 bases at V and 4 bases at J, with 15 bases in the middle. The CDR3 is CASSLSWGGSYEQYF. The CDR3 region has the DNA TGTGCCAGCAGCTTAAGTTGGGGGGGCAGTTACGAGCAGTACTTC. Full variable domain (missing parts from reference TRBV7-2 and TRBJ2-7): GAGVSQSPSNKVTEKGKDVELRCDPISGHTALYWYRQSLGQGLEFLIYFQGNSAPDKSGLPSDRFSAERTGGSVSTLTIQRTQQEDSAVYLCASSLSWGGSYEQYFGPGTRLTVT.

This clonotype has a count of ten or more. This chain links TRBV7-2 with TRBJ2-7, with 7 bases matching TRBD1. The CDR3 sequence is 15 residues long. V was clipped by 5 bases and J by 6 bases; unmatched bases: 13. Per germline, CDR1 SGHTA and CDR2 FQGNSA. CDR3 loop: CASSVRQGIYSEQYF. The CDR3 DNA is TGTGCCAGCAGCGTACGACAGGGTATCTACTCCGAGCAGTACTTC.

Comment on this clonotype: At one of its ends the junction is not consistent with the germline gene, which may arise from a read error. The chain links TRBV5-5 to TRBJ2-3; D gene ambiguous. The germline V gene has CDR1 SGHKS and CDR2 YYEKEE (reference sequence). CDR3 length: 14 amino acids. CDR3 DNA: TGTGCCGGCAGCTGGATTTCTAGCACAGATACGCAGTATTTT. This encodes CAGSWISSTDTQYF.

This clonotype showed up just a few times. The chain employs TRBV15 and TRBJ1-6; D gene uncertain. V dropped 0 bases and J dropped 7 bases, with 10 bases sitting between them. The CDR3 is 15 residues long. Germline V gene data show CDR1 as LNHNV and CDR2 as YYDKDF (reference sequence). CDR3 sequence: CATSRESRLNSPLHF. The CDR3 nucleotides read TGTGCCACCAGCAGAGAATCGAGGTTGAATTCACCCCTCCACTTT.

This clonotype is a singleton in its sample. V and J are TRBV20-1 and TRBJ1-4; no firm D call. The V and J ends lost 6 bases and 0 bases respectively, with 14 bases between them. CDR1 and CDR2 (germline): DFQATT, SNEGSKA (reference sequence). This CDR3 has 15 amino acids. CDR3 region: CSAPPLGATNEKLFF. CDR3 sequence (DNA): TGCAGTGCGCCACCCTTGGGAGCAACTAATGAAAAACTGTTTTTT.

Comment on this clonotype: A junction boundary mismatches the germline segment, possibly from a read error. This rearrangement joins TRBV7-9 to TRBJ1-2, with D uncertain. The CDR3 spans 13 residues. Germline CDR1 SEHNR, CDR2 FQNEAQ (reference sequence). The CDR3 DNA is TGTGCCGGCAGCCCCTCCGGGAACCGGGGCTACACCTTC. Its protein product is CAGSPSGNRGYTF.

A single count supports this clonotype. The rearrangement links TRBV30 to TRBJ1-5; D uncertain. Germline loops: CDR1 GTSNPN, CDR2 SVGIG (reference sequence). The V end lost 0 bases, the J end lost 9 bases, and 12 bases lay between the germline ends. This CDR3 is built from 13 residues. This chain's CDR3 is CAWSVGQQAPQHF. DNA of the CDR3: TGTGCCTGGAGTGTCGGGCAGCAAGCGCCCCAGCATTTT.

This chain connects TRBV12-3 or TRBV12-4 to TRBJ2-3; D is tentatively TRBD1 or TRBD2 (5 bases each). The germline V and J ends were trimmed by 1 base and 0 bases, with 14 bases remaining between them. The CDR3 runs to 17 residues. Written as DNA, the CDR3 is TGTGCCAGCAGTTTAGATGGGTCGGGGACGAGCACAGATACGCAGTATTTT. Its translation: CASSLDGSGTSTDTQYF.

This clonotype was counted between two and nine times. The chain joins TRBV20-1 to TRBJ2-4; TRBD2 aligns across 8 bases. Trimming at V came to 2 bases and at J to 6 bases, leaving 15 bases not matched to a gene. Germline CDR1 reads DFQATT; CDR2 reads SNEGSKA (reference sequence). There are 17 residues in the CDR3. The CDR3 loop reads CSARFPGGLLLGNIQYF. CDR3 nucleotides: TGCAGTGCTAGATTTCCGGGGGGGCTGCTTCTTGGAAACATTCAGTACTTC.